Detailed here is one T cell receptor (beta chain). Its cognate antigen has yet to be identified. Within one base of it there is no much larger clone, and no base qualities were kept. This sample was taken from a study of control samples from healthy donors and cancer patients (dated by TCRdb to 2020 to 2021). The V end loses 5 bases and the J end loses 0 bases, and a stretch of 9 bases separates them. The CDR3 has 15 amino acids, counting the end cysteine and phenylalanine. The DNA shown is the 45-base CDR3, in frame from base 1. Via the germline V gene, CDR1 is SGHTS and CDR2 YDEGEE. Library method: the immunoSEQ multiplex PCR assay. Imported from immuneACCESS, the table was reduced by TCRdb to in-frame sequences with V and J called. These copies leave out some clones; in studies compared against another copy, an unresolved V gene accounts for under half, and the cause of the remainder is not known. The sample contains 100,000 to 150,000 clones, around 86% of them found a single time. The ten top clones hold over 6.5% of the sample.

The sequence joins TRBV5-8 to TRBJ2-6; TRBD1 might be the D gene, on 6 matching bases. What was sequenced was blood. The clonotype comes from a man in his forties in good health. The CDR3 region reads CASRETGSGANVLTF. The DNA reads TGTGCCAGCAGGGAGACAGGCTCTGGGGCCAACGTCCTGACTTTC.